These T cell receptor beta chains were read from a single sample in a study of OX40 agonist ivuxolimab in advanced cancers. Measured with immunoSEQ multiplex PCR; TCRdb has only the in-frame clones, and not every one. The repertoire holds fewer than 85,000 clones, with around 83% as singletons. Sample: CD4+ or CD8+ T cells sorted from blood, taken in a trial of the OX40 agonist ivuxolimab. These receptors originate from an adult with an advanced solid tumor such as melanoma, head and neck, liver or kidney cancer. Both conserved end residues are part of each CDR3. D genes are given only for firm matches. The size field is filled for only some rows; it gives once, few, many or a size class.

.	TRBD2	TRBV18	TRBJ2-3	16	CASSLSGTSGTDTQYF	TGTGCCAGCTCACTCTCCGGGACTAGCGGCACAGATACGCAGTATTTT
.	TRBD1	TRBV6-1	TRBJ2-7	14	CASRAIGQGYEQYF	TGTGCCAGCAGGGCCATAGGACAGGGTTACGAGCAGTACTTC
.	.	TRBV7-2	TRBJ2-3	15	CASSLDRGGTDTQYF	TGTGCCAGCAGTCTCGACAGGGGAGGGACAGATACGCAGTATTTT
few	TRBD2	TRBV5-6	TRBJ2-1	17	CASSPQGSGRAYNEQFF	TGTGCCAGCAGCCCACAGGGAAGCGGGAGGGCCTACAATGAGCAGTTCTTC
.	TRBD2	TRBV28	TRBJ2-1	16	CASSLPRAGGLGEQFF	TGTGCCAGCAGCCTACCCCGGGCGGGGGGGTTGGGTGAGCAGTTCTTC
.	.	TRBV30	TRBJ1-1	15	CAWTPPGRANTEAFF	TGTGCCTGGACCCCCCCCGGGAGGGCGAACACTGAAGCTTTCTTT
.	.	TRBV28	TRBJ2-7	11	CASSSIYEQYF	TGTGCCAGCAGTTCAATTTACGAGCAGTACTTC
.	TRBD2	TRBV28	TRBJ2-7	15	CASSTRTSGSHEQYF	TGTGCCAGCAGTACCCGGACTAGCGGTAGCCACGAGCAGTACTTC
few	TRBD1	TRBV19	TRBJ1-1	15	CASSGKGAGATEAFF	TGTGCCAGTAGTGGGAAGGGGGCTGGGGCCACTGAAGCTTTCTTT
few	TRBD1	TRBV5-1	TRBJ2-3	15	CASSFGQGFTDTQYF	TGCGCCAGCAGCTTTGGACAGGGTTTCACAGATACGCAGTATTTT
.	.	TRBV25-1	TRBJ2-4	14	CASSAGTQGDIQYF	TGTGCCAGCAGTGCCGGGACGCAGGGAGACATTCAGTACTTC
.	.	TRBV7-9	TRBJ1-5	15	CASSLGDSENQPQHF	TGTGCCAGCAGCTTGGGAGACAGCGAGAATCAGCCCCAGCATTTT
few	.	TRBV5-1	TRBJ1-1	13	CASSGRTSTEAFF	TGCGCCAGCAGCGGGAGGACGAGCACTGAAGCTTTCTTT
.	.	TRBV11-2	TRBJ2-5	13	CASSSGPQETQYF	TGTGCCAGCAGCTCGGGACCTCAAGAGACCCAGTACTTC
.	.	TRBV19	TRBJ1-3	13	CASSVVSGNTIYF	TGTGCCAGTAGTGTAGTTTCTGGAAACACCATATATTTT
.	.	TRBV7-2	TRBJ1-2	13	CASTSGDIYGYTF	TGTGCCAGCACCTCCGGGGATATTTATGGCTACACCTTC
.	.	TRBV6-6	TRBJ2-1	13	CASSYPPWNEQFF	TGTGCCAGCAGTTACCCCCCGTGGAATGAGCAGTTCTTC
.	TRBD1	TRBV5-4	TRBJ2-3	15	CASSWRTGGSDTQYF	TGTGCCAGCAGCTGGCGGACAGGGGGTTCAGATACGCAGTATTTT
.	TRBD2	TRBV30	TRBJ2-7	17	CAWSRLAGGPDSYEQYF	TGTGCCTGGTCGCGACTAGCGGGAGGGCCGGACTCCTACGAGCAGTACTTC
.	.	TRBV29-1	TRBJ1-1	15	CSVGDTGKRGTEAFF	TGCAGCGTGGGGGACACAGGAAAGAGGGGCACTGAAGCTTTCTTT
few	.	TRBV9	TRBJ2-2	15	CASSVGLANTGELFF	TGTGCCAGCAGCGTAGGACTTGCGAACACCGGGGAGCTGTTTTTT
once	.	TRBV5-1	TRBJ1-2	12	CASSFGDDGYTF	TGCGCCAGCAGCTTCGGAGATGATGGCTACACCTTC
.	TRBD2	TRBV28	TRBJ2-7	15	CASSPRKAGVGEQYF	TGTGCCAGCAGTCCCCGAAAAGCGGGGGTGGGCGAGCAGTACTTC
.	TRBD2	TRBV6-5	TRBJ2-1	14	CARPGTSGYNEQFF	TGTGCCAGGCCCGGGACTAGCGGCTACAATGAGCAGTTCTTC
.	.	TRBV7-3	TRBJ1-1	13	CASSPHSGAEAFF	TGTGCCAGCAGCCCACATTCGGGGGCTGAAGCTTTCTTT
.	TRBD1	TRBV6-5	TRBJ1-2	14	CASSRTGVNYGYTF	TGTGCCAGCAGTCGGACAGGGGTTAACTATGGCTACACCTTC
.	TRBD1	TRBV11-3	TRBJ2-1	14	CASSLAPGGFEQFF	TGTGCCAGCAGCTTAGCGCCAGGGGGCTTTGAGCAGTTCTTC
.	TRBD1	TRBV7-6	TRBJ1-6	16	CASSSDPDRGRSPLHF	TGTGCCAGCAGCTCAGACCCCGACAGGGGCCGCTCACCCCTCCACTTT
.	.	TRBV30	TRBJ2-7	14	CAWSVGLSPYEQYF	TGTGCCTGGAGTGTTGGTTTATCCCCCTACGAGCAGTACTTC
.	TRBD1	TRBV9	TRBJ1-2	14	CASSPGRGNYGYTF	TGTGCCAGCAGCCCAGGCAGGGGGAACTATGGCTACACCTTC
.	.	TRBV18	TRBJ1-5	16	CASSPSIAEGYQPQHF	TGTGCCAGCTCACCCTCTATAGCGGAGGGATATCAGCCCCAGCATTTT
.	TRBD1	TRBV7-2	TRBJ1-4	13	CASTGQGGEKLFF	TGTGCCAGCACCGGTCAGGGGGGGGAAAAACTGTTTTTT
.	TRBD2	TRBV19	TRBJ2-2	15	CASSRGLADTGELFF	TGTGCCAGTAGCCGTGGACTAGCGGACACCGGGGAGCTGTTTTTT
once	.	TRBV7-8	TRBJ2-5	15	CASSFASSIRKTQYF	TGTGCCAGCAGCTTCGCTAGCTCAATACGTAAGACCCAGTACTTC
.	.	TRBV4-3	TRBJ1-2	16	CASSQDSPIRPYGYTF	TGCGCCAGCAGCCAAGATAGCCCTATCAGGCCCTATGGCTACACCTTC
.	.	TRBV5-1	TRBJ2-7	15	CASSLRGAPRDEQYF	TGCGCCAGCAGCTTGAGAGGGGCGCCACGGGACGAGCAGTACTTC
.	TRBD1	TRBV19	TRBJ1-5	14	CAVSGQGYGQPQHF	TGTGCCGTATCGGGACAGGGATACGGTCAGCCCCAGCATTTT
.	.	TRBV2	TRBJ2-2	14	CASSPFGGVGELFF	TGTGCCAGCAGCCCGTTTGGAGGGGTCGGGGAGCTGTTTTTT
.	TRBD1	TRBV5-4	TRBJ1-1	14	CASSVTGGELEAFF	TGTGCCAGCAGCGTGACAGGGGGGGAACTCGAAGCTTTCTTT